A selection of T cell receptor beta chains follows, all from one sample in a study of OX40 agonist ivuxolimab in advanced cancers. Some clones are missing from TCRdb's copy, which holds only in-frame ones; the method was immunoSEQ multiplex PCR. Seen here are roughly 93,000 clones, roughly four fifths observed once, and the top ten hold roughly 6%. The sequencing used CD4+ or CD8+ T cells sorted from blood, collected in a trial of the OX40 agonist ivuxolimab. The receptors come from an adult with an advanced solid tumor such as melanoma, head and neck, liver or kidney cancer. Both conserved end residues are part of each CDR3. The D gene is left open where the match is weak. Not all rows give a size; the values are once, few, many and, for expanded clones, a class.

TRBV18	TRBJ2-2	.	.	TGTGCCAGCTCACCAGGGCAGGTGAACACCGGGGAGCTGTTTTTT	CASSPGQVNTGELFF
TRBV15	TRBJ2-7	.	.	TGTGCCACCAGCAGAGATCGTCAGGGCGAGCAGTACTTC	CATSRDRQGEQYF
TRBV11-2	TRBJ1-1	once	.	TGTGCCAGCAGCTTACTGGAAGTGGGCACTGAAGCTTTCTTT	CASSLLEVGTEAFF
TRBV6-5	TRBJ2-6	.	.	TGTGCCAGCAGTTACGTCGGCTCTGGGGCCAACGTCCTGACTTTC	CASSYVGSGANVLTF
TRBV19	TRBJ1-1	.	.	TGTGCCAGTAGTATAGGTGTAGGGCGTAAGAACACTGAAGCTTTCTTT	CASSIGVGRKNTEAFF
TRBV2	TRBJ2-7	.	.	TGTGCCAGCAGACATTCCGGGACACGAGGCCCCTACGAGCAGTACTTC	CASRHSGTRGPYEQYF
TRBV5-1	TRBJ2-3	.	TRBD1	TGCGCCAGCAGCTTGGTACAGGGGGTAGATACGCAGTATTTT	CASSLVQGVDTQYF
TRBV7-8	TRBJ2-3	.	TRBD2	TGTGCCAGCAGCCTACAAACTAGCGGGAGAGGGCCGGATACGCAGTATTTT	CASSLQTSGRGPDTQYF
TRBV5-1	TRBJ1-3	.	TRBD1	TGCGCCAGCAGTTTGAAGTGGGACAGGGGTTCCGGAAACACCATATATTTT	CASSLKWDRGSGNTIYF
TRBV5-4	TRBJ1-2	.	TRBD1	TGTGCCAGCAGCTTGGACAGGGGAGGGAATGGCTACACCTTC	CASSLDRGGNGYTF
TRBV11-1	TRBJ1-3	.	.	TGTGCCAGCAGCTTAGCTGGAGGGCTCGTGACTGGAAACACCATATATTTT	CASSLAGGLVTGNTIYF
TRBV30	TRBJ2-6	.	TRBD1	TGTGCCGGGACAGGGGCGAATAAGGCCTTAGTTGGGGCCAACGTCCTGACTTTC	CAGTGANKALVGANVLTF
TRBV5-1	TRBJ1-1	few	TRBD1	TGCGCCAGCAGCTTGGCAGGGACAGGGACAAGTAGCACTGAAGCTTTCTTT	CASSLAGTGTSSTEAFF
TRBV7-8	TRBJ2-1	.	TRBD2	TGTGCCAGCAGCGTGCCTCTTGCGGGAGGTTACAATGAGCAGTTCTTC	CASSVPLAGGYNEQFF
TRBV6-1	TRBJ1-2	.	.	TGTGCCAGCAGTGAAGATGGTTCTTCTCCGAACTATGGCTACACCTTC	CASSEDGSSPNYGYTF
TRBV12-5	TRBJ2-1	.	.	TGTGCTAGTGGACCCCTTACAGGGTCCTACAATGAGCAGTTCTTC	CASGPLTGSYNEQFF
TRBV19	TRBJ1-2	.	.	TGTGCCAGTAGTGCCGGGACCGCAAGTAAGGATGGCTACACCTTC	CASSAGTASKDGYTF
TRBV11-1	TRBJ2-3	.	.	TGTGCCAGCAGCTTAGTTAACACAGATACGCAGTATTTT	CASSLVNTDTQYF
TRBV2	TRBJ1-1	.	TRBD1	TGTGCCAGCAGATCACAGGGGAGTGTTGCTGAAGCTTTCTTT	CASRSQGSVAEAFF
TRBV6-5	TRBJ1-5	.	TRBD1	TGTGCCAGCAGTCGGGACAGCGGCAATCAGCCCCAGCATTTT	CASSRDSGNQPQHF
TRBV4-3	TRBJ1-1	.	.	TGCGCCAGCAGCCAAGTTCCGGGGGACACTGAAGCTTTCTTT	CASSQVPGDTEAFF
TRBV7-8	TRBJ1-1	once	.	TGTGCCAGCAGCCCCGGGACAAGGACTGAAGCTTTCTTT	CASSPGTRTEAFF
TRBV5-1	TRBJ2-3	.	TRBD2	TGCGCCAGCAACGAACTAGCGACTAGCACAGATACGCAGTATTTT	CASNELATSTDTQYF
TRBV7-2	TRBJ2-5	.	TRBD2	TGTGCCAGCAGCTTCCCGATAGCGGGAGGGGACCAAGAGACCCAGTACTTC	CASSFPIAGGDQETQYF
TRBV27	TRBJ2-3	.	.	TGTGCCAGCAGGCAAAAAGACAGGCTTGGGACCACAGATACGCAGTATTTT	CASRQKDRLGTTDTQYF
TRBV5-5	TRBJ1-5	.	TRBD1	TGTGCCAGCAGCCTAGGGGGCCAGATCAATCAGCCCCAGCATTTT	CASSLGGQINQPQHF
TRBV4-3	TRBJ1-5	.	.	TGCGCCAGCAGCCAGTTCAGAGGCAATCAGCCCCAGCATTTT	CASSQFRGNQPQHF
TRBV15	TRBJ1-1	.	.	TGTGCCACCAGCAGAGTTAAAGGACCTACCGGGGGAGCTTTCTTT	CATSRVKGPTGGAFF
TRBV7-8	TRBJ1-5	.	.	TGTGCCAGCAGCTTAGCCCATGGGGGGCAGGGGCTTAATAGCAATCAGCCCCAGCATTTT	CASSLAHGGQGLNSNQPQHF